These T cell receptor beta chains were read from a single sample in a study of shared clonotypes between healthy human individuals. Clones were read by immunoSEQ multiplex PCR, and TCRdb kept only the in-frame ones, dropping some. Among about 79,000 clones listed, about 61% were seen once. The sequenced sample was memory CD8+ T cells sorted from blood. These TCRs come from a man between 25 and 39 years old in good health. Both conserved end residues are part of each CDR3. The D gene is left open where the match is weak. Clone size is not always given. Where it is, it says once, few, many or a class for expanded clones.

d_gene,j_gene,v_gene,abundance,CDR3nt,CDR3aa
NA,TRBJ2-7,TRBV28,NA,TGTGCCAGCAGTTCAACTTACGAGCAGTACTTC,CASSSTYEQYF
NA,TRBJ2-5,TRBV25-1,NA,TGTGCCAGCAGTGAATCGGGGGAGGACGGGGAGACCCAGTACTTC,CASSESGEDGETQYF
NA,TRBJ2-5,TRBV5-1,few,TGCGCCAGCAGCTTGATGGGGGGCGGAGAGACCCAGTACTTC,CASSLMGGGETQYF
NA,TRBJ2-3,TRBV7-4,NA,TGTGCCAGCAGCCCGACCCCTCGGGGAGCGCAGTATTTT,CASSPTPRGAQYF
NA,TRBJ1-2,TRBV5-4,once,TGTGCCAGCAGCCGTCGGTTAGGGAAACCTTATGGCTACACCTTC,CASSRRLGKPYGYTF
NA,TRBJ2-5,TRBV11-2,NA,TGTGCCAGCAGCTCGATCGCCCAGGAATTAGAGACCCAGTACTTC,CASSSIAQELETQYF
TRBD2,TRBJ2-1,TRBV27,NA,TGTGCCAGCAGTTTCCGCACTAGCGGGAGTTCATATGAGCAGTTCTTC,CASSFRTSGSSYEQFF
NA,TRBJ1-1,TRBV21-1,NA,TGTGCCAGCAGCGTGACAGGTGTGAACACTGAAGCTTTCTTT,CASSVTGVNTEAFF
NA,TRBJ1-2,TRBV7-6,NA,TGTGCCAGCAGCTTATCAGCACTCTATGGCTACACCTTC,CASSLSALYGYTF
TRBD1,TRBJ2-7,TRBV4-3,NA,TGCGCCAGCAGCCAAGATGCGGGGACAGGGGAGGGCGAGCAGTACTTC,CASSQDAGTGEGEQYF
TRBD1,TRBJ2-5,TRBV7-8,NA,TGTGCCAGCAGCTTATTGGGGGGACAGGGGCAGGCAGAGACCCAGTACTTC,CASSLLGGQGQAETQYF
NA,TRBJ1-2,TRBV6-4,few,TGTGCCAGCAGTGACGGGGAGAACTATGGCTACACCTTC,CASSDGENYGYTF
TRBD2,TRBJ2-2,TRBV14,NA,TGTGCCAGCAGCTCGCGGACTAGCGGGAGTACCGGGGAGCTGTTTTTT,CASSSRTSGSTGELFF
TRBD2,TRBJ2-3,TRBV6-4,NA,TGTGCCAGCAGTGACAAGCGGGAAACAGATACGCAGTATTTT,CASSDKRETDTQYF
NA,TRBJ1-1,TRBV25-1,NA,TGTGCCAGCAGTGAAAGGCCGGACGGGGGGGCGGGCACTGAAGCTTTCTTT,CASSERPDGGAGTEAFF
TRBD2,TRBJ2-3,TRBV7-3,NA,TGTGCCAGCAGCTTAACCCCCGGGAGGACTACAGATACGCAGTATTTT,CASSLTPGRTTDTQYF
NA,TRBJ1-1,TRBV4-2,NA,TGTGCCAGCAGCCCATCAATGAGCACTGAAGCTTTCTTT,CASSPSMSTEAFF
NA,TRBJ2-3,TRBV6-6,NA,TGTGCCAGCAGTTACCATATCCCAGATACGCAGTATTTT,CASSYHIPDTQYF
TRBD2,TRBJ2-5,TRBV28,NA,TGTGCCAGCAGTTTGGGCCGGGAGGGCCGGGAGGTAGAGACCCAGTACTTC,CASSLGREGREVETQYF
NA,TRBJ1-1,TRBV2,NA,TGTGCCAGCAGTCTCGGGGTCATGAACACTGAAGCTTTCTTT,CASSLGVMNTEAFF
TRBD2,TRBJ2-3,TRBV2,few,TGTGCCAGCAGTTCGGGACTAGCGGGAGGCGGGGGCACAGATACGCAGTATTTT,CASSSGLAGGGGTDTQYF
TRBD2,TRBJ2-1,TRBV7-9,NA,TGTGCCAGCACCCCCGGACTAGCGGCTTACAATGAGCAGTTCTTC,CASTPGLAAYNEQFF
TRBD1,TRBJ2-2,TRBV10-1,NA,TGCGCCAGCAGGGAGGACAGGGTCGCCGGGGAGCTGTTTTTT,CASREDRVAGELFF
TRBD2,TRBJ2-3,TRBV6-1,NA,TGTGCCAGCAGTGCGGGAGGCCCAGATACGCAGTATTTT,CASSAGGPDTQYF
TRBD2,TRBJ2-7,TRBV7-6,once,TGTGCCAGCAGCTTAGGCCAGCGGGAGGTGCCCTACGAGCAGTACTTC,CASSLGQREVPYEQYF
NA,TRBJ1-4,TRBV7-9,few,TGTGCCAGCAGCTTACCCGACAGCGACTTTTCAAATGAAAAACTGTTTTTT,CASSLPDSDFSNEKLFF
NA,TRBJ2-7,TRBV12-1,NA,TGTGCCAGCAGCTTCGATAGACTAGCGGACTCCTACGAGCAGTACTTC,CASSFDRLADSYEQYF
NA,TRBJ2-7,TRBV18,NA,TGTGCCAGCTCACCAGGGAACACCTACGAGCAGTACTTC,CASSPGNTYEQYF